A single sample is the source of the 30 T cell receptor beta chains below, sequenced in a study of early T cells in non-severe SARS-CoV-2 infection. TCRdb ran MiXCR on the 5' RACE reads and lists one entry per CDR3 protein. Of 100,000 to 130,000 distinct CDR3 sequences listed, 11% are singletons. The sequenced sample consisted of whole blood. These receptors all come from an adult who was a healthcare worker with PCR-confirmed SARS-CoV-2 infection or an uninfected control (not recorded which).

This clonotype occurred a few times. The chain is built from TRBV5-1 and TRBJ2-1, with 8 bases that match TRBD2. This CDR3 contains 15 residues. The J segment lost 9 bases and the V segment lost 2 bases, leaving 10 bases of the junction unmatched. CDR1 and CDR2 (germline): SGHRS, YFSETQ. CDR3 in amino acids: CASSLERERSGEQFF. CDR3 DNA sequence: TGCGCCAGCAGCTTAGAGCGGGAGAGGTCAGGTGAGCAGTTCTTC.

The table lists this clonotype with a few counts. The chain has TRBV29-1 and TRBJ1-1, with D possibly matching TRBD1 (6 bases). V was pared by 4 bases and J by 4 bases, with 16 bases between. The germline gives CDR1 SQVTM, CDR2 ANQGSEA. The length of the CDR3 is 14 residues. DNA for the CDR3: TGCAGCGTTGTAGGACAGTCAATCGTCACTGAAGCTTTCTTT. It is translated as CSVVGQSIVTEAFF.

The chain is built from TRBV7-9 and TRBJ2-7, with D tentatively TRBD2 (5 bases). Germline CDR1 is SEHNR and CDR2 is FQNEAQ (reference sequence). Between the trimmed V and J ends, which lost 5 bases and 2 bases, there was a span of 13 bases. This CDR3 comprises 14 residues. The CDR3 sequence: CASSPLGLAYEQYF. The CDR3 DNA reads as TGTGCCAGCAGCCCGCTCGGACTCGCCTACGAGCAGTACTTC.

CDR3 sequence (DNA): TGTGCCGTGTCGGGAAGCGCCCTATTAGATGAGCAGTTCTTC. The encoded protein is CAVSGSALLDEQFF. This chain uses TRBV28 with TRBJ2-1; D is perhaps TRBD2 (5 bases). The V gene's germline CDR1 is MDHEN and CDR2 SYDVKM. The ends were cut back, 11 bases at V and 8 bases at J, with 22 bases in the middle. This CDR3 is built from 14 residues.

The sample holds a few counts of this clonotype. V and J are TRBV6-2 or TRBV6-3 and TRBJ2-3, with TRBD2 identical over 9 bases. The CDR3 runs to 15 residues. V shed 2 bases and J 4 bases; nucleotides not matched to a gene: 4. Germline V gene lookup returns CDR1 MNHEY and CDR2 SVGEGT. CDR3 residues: CASSYGGRAPDTQYF. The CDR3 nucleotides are TGTGCCAGCAGTTACGGCGGGAGGGCCCCAGATACGCAGTATTTT.

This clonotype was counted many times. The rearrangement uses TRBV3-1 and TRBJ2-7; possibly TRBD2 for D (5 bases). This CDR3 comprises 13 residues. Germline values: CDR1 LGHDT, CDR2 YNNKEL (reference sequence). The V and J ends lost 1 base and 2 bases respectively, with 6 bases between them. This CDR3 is CASSQAAAYEQYF. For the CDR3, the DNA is TGTGCCAGCAGCCAAGCAGCGGCCTACGAGCAGTACTTC.

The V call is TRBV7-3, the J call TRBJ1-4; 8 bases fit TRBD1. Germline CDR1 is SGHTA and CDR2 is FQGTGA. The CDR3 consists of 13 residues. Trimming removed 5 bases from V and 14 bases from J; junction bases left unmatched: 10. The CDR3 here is CASSLSGQDKLFF. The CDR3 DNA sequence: TGTGCCAGCAGCCTTTCGGGACAGGATAAGCTGTTTTTT.

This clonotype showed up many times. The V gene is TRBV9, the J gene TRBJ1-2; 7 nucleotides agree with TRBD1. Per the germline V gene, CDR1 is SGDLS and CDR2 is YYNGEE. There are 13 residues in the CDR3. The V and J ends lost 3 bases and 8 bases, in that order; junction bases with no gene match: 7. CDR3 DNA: TGTGCCAGCAGCGCGGGGGACAGAGGGGGCTACACCTTC. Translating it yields CASSAGDRGGYTF.

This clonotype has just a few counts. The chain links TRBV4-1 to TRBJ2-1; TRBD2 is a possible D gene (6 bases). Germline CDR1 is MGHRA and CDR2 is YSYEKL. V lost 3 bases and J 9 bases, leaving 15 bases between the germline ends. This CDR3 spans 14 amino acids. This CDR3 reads CASSHYPSVREQFF. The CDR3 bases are TGCGCCAGCAGCCACTATCCTAGCGTACGTGAGCAGTTCTTC.

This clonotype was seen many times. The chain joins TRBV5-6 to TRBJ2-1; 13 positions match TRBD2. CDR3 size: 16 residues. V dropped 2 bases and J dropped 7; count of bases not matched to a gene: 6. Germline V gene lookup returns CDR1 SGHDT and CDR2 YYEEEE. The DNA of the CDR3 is TGTGCCAGCAGCTTCGGTCGGACTAGCGGGAGTAATGAGCAGTTCTTC. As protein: CASSFGRTSGSNEQFF.

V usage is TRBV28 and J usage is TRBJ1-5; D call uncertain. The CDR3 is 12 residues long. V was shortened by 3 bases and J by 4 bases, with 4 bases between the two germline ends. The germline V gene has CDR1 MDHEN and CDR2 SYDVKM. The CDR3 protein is CASSFQNQPQHF. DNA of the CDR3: TGTGCCAGCAGTTTCCAAAATCAGCCCCAGCATTTT.

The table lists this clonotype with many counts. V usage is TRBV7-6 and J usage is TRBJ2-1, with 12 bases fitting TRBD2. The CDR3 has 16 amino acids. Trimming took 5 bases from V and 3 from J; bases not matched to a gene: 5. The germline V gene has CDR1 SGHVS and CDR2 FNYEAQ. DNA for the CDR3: TGTGCCAGCAGCCCCAGACTAGCGGGAGTCTACAATGAGCAGTTCTTC. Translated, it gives CASSPRLAGVYNEQFF.

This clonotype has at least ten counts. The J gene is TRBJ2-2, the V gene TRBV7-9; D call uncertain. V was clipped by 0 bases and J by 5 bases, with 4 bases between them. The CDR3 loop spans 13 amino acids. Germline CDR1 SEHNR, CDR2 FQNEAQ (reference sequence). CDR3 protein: CASSLAGTGELFF. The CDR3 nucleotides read TGTGCCAGCAGCTTAGCGGGGACCGGGGAGCTGTTTTTT.

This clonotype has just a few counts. CDR3 protein: CAISESIRESNEQFF. Here the CDR3 DNA reads TGTGCCATCAGTGAGTCGATCCGGGAGTCGAATGAGCAGTTCTTC. This chain uses TRBV10-3 with TRBJ2-1; perhaps TRBD2 as D (6 bases). Trimming stripped 0 bases from V and 7 bases from J, with 13 bases between. The CDR3 has 15 residues. Germline V gene sequence: CDR1 ENHRY, CDR2 SYGVKD.

CDR3 DNA sequence: TGTGCCAGCAGCTTAGCTCCGATACCTTGGCAGGGCCCCAATGAGCAGTTCTTC. It translates to CASSLAPIPWQGPNEQFF. V and J are TRBV7-9 and TRBJ2-1; possibly TRBD1 for D (5 bases). Germline V CDR1 and CDR2: SEHNR, FQNEAQ (reference sequence). This CDR3 region has 18 residues. Between the trimmed V and J ends, which lost 0 bases and 6 bases, there was a span of 21 bases.

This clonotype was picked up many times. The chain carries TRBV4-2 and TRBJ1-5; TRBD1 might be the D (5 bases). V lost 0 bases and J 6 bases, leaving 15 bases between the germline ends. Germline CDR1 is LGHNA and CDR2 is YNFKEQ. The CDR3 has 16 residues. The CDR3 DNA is TGTGCCAGCAGCCAAGAGTTGGGCGGAGGGGCTCAGCCCCAGCATTTT. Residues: CASSQELGGGAQPQHF.

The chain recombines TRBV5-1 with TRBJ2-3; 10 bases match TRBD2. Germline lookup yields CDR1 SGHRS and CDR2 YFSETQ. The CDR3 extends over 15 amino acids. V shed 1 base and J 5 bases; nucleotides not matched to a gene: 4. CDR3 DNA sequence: TGCGCCAGCAGCTTGATGTCTAGCGGGAGAGATACGCAGTATTTT. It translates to CASSLMSSGRDTQYF.

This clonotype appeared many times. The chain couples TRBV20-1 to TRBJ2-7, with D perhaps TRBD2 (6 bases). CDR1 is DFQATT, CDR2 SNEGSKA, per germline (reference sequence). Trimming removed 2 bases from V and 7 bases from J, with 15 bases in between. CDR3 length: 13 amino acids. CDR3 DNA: TGCAGTGCTAGACTAGCGTTTTTGGGGGAGCAGTACTTC. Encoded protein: CSARLAFLGEQYF.

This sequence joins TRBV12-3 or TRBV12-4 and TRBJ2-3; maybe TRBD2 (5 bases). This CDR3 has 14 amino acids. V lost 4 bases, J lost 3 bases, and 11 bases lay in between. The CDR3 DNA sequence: TGTGCCAGCAGTTGGCACGGGGAAACAGATACGCAGTATTTT. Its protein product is CASSWHGETDTQYF.

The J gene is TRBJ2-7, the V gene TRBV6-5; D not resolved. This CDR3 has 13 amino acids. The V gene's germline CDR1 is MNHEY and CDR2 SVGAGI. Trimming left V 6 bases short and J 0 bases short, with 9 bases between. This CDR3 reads CASSPSASYEQYF. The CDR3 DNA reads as TGTGCCAGCAGCCCATCCGCCTCCTACGAGCAGTACTTC.

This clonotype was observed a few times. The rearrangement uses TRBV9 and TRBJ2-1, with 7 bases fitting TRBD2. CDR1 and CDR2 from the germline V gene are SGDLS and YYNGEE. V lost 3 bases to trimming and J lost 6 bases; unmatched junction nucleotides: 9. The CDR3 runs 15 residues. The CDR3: CASSERDSGFNEQFF. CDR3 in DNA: TGTGCCAGCAGCGAGCGGGATAGCGGGTTCAATGAGCAGTTCTTC. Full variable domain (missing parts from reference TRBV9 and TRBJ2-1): DSGVTQTPKHLITATGQRVTLRCSPRSGDLSVYWYQQSLDQGLQFLIQYYNGEERAKGNILERFSAQQFPDLHSELNLSSLELGDSALYFCASSERDSGFNEQFFGPGTRLTVL.

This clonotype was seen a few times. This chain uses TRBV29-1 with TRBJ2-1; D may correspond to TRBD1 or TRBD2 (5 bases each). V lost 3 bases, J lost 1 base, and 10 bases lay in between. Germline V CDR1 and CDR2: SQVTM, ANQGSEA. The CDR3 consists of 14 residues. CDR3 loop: CSVEVGVSYNEQFF. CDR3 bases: TGCAGCGTTGAGGTGGGGGTTTCCTACAATGAGCAGTTCTTC.

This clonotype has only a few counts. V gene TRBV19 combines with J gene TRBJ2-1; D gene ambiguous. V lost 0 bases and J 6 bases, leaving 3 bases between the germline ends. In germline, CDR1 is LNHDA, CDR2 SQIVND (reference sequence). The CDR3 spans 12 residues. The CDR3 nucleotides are TGTGCCAGTAGTATAGAGGGCAATGAGCAGTTCTTC. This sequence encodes CASSIEGNEQFF. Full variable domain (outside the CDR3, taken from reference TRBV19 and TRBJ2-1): DGGITQSPKYLFRKEGQNVTLSCEQNLNHDAMYWYRQDPGQGLRLIYYSQIVNDFQKGDIAEGYSVSREKKESFPLTVTSAQKNPTAFYLCASSIEGNEQFFGPGTRLTVL.

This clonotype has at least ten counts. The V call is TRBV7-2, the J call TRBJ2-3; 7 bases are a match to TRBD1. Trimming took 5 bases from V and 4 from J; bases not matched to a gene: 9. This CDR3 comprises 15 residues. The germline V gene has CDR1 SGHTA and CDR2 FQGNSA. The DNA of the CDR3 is TGTGCCAGCAGCCGACAGGGTTTTTCGGCAGATACGCAGTATTTT. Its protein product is CASSRQGFSADTQYF.

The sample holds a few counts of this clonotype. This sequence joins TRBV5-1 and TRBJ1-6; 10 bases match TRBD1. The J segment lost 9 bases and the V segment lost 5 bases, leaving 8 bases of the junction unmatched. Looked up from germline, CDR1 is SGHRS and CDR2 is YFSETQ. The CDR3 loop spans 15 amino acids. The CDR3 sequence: CASRPTGTGVSPLHF. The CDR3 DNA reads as TGCGCCAGCAGGCCTACCGGGACAGGGGTTTCACCCCTCCACTTT. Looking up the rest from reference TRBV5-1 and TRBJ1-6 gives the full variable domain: KAGVTQTPRYLIKTRGQQVTLSCSPISGHRSVSWYQQTPGQGLQFLFEYFSETQRNKGNFPGRFSGRQFSNSRSEMNVSTLELGDSALYLCASRPTGTGVSPLHFGNGTRLTVT.

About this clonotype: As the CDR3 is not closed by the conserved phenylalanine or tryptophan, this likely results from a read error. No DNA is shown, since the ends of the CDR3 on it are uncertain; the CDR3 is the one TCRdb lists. CDR3: CSAYKPLAGGPGILI. This chain links TRBV20-1 with TRBJ2-1; TRBD2, the table's D call, lacks a check against the DNA. The germline gives CDR1 DFQATT, CDR2 SNEGSKA (reference sequence). The CDR3 sequence runs 15 residues, both termini included.

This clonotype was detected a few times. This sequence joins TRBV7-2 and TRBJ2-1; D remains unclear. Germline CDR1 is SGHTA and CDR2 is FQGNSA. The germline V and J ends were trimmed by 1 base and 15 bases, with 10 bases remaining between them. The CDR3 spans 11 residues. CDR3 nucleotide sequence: TGTGCCAGCAGCTTAGTTGGGGTGCGGTTCTTC. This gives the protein CASSLVGVRFF.

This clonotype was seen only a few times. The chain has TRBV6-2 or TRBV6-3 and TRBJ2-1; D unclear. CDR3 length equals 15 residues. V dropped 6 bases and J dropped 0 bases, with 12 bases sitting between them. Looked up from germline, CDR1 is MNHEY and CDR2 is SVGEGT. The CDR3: CASRKVSSSYNEQFF. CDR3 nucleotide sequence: TGTGCCAGCAGGAAGGTTAGCAGCTCCTACAATGAGCAGTTCTTC.

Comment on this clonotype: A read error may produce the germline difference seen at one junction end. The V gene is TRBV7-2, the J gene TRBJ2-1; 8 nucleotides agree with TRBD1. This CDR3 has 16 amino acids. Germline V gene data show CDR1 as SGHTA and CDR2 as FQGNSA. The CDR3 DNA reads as TGTGCCAGCGCCCCAACCAGGGGGCACGGGTACATTGAGCAGTTCTTC. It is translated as CASAPTRGHGYIEQFF.

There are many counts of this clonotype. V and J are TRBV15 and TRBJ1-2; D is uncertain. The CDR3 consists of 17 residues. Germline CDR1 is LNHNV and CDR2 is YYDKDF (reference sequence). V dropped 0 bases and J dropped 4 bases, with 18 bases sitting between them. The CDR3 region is CATSREKIPGGLYGYTF. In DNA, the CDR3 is TGTGCCACCAGCAGAGAAAAGATTCCTGGCGGGCTCTATGGCTACACCTTC.